This TCR beta chain is drawn from a study of CXCR3-negative and CXCR3-positive naive CD8 T cells. 5' RACE with UMI labels generated the TRB cDNA libraries. Reanalyzing the 5' RACE reads, TCRdb keeps one entry per CDR3 protein, without DNA. The sample's table shows around 63,000 distinct CDR3 sequences. Broader study findings: The TRB CDR3s that CXCR3-positive naive cells carried were more hydrophobic than those of CXCR3-negative naive cells. The study found comparably high diversity in both naive subsets and much lower diversity in memory CD8+ cells.

About this clonotype itself: The antigen is not known.

The specimen sequenced was naive CXCR3+ CD8+ T cells from blood. Subset described: CD45RO-CCR7+CD27+CD95- naive CD8+ T cells expressing CXCR3 (TNR3+). The TCR originated in a human donor in good health. Some clones in this sample may be carry-over from other donors' samples.

The CDR3 loop is CASSPPTGGADTQYF. This chain links TRBV5-1 with TRBJ2-3; the TCRdb call, TRBD1, lacks DNA for checking. The CDR3 runs to 15 residues. Germline V lookup: CDR1 SGHRS, CDR2 YFSETQ.